This T cell receptor beta chain was recovered during a study of regulatory T cells in long-lasting Graves disease. Time point meaning: persistent/refractory GD, antithyroid drugs over 5 years with positive TRAb. The TCR library was prepared using RNA isolated from PBMCs. Relying on iRepertoire HTBI primers and Arm-PCR of CDR3 regions, the team built TCR beta libraries. TCRdb recomputed calls from the multiplex PCR reads with MiXCR, one row per CDR3 protein. The sample includes around 460,000 distinct CDR3 sequences, 20% to 25% of them seen just once. V shed 3 bases and J shed 6 bases, with 12 bases lying between them. Per the germline V gene, CDR1 is LGHDT and CDR2 is YNNKEL (reference sequence). The CDR3 contains 13 residues. Concerning this clonotype: What it recognizes is unknown.

Study-wide points: It was peripheral blood alone, not thyroid tissue, that was studied. Preferential use of TRBV28, TRBJ1-2 and TRBJ2-5 was seen in persistent disease.

V gene TRBV3-1 combines with J gene TRBJ2-7; weak D call: TRBD2 (7 bases). The origin of this receptor is a female donor with Graves disease. The sequencing here drew on peripheral blood mononuclear cells (PBMCs), taken when the disease was refractory, from a patient treated with antithyroid drugs. The DNA of the CDR3 is TGTGCCAGCAGCCATCCGGGGGGCTCCGAGCAGTACTTC. This codes for CASSHPGGSEQYF.